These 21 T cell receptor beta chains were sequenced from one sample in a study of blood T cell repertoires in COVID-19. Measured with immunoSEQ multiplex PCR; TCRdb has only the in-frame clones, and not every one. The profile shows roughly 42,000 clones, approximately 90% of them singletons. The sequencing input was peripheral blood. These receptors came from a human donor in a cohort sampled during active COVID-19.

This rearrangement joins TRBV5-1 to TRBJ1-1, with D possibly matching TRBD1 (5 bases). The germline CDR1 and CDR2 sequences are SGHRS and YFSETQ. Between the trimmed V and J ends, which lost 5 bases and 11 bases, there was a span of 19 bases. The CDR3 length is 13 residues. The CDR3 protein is CASRPDGGDWAFF. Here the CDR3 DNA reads TGCGCCAGCAGACCGGATGGGGGGGACTGGGCTTTCTTT.

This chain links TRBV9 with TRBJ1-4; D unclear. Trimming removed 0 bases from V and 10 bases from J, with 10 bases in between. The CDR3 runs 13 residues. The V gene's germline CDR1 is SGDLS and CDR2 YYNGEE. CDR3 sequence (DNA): TGTGCCAGCAGCGTAGGACTTGTTGGAAAACTGTTTTTT. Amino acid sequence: CASSVGLVGKLFF.

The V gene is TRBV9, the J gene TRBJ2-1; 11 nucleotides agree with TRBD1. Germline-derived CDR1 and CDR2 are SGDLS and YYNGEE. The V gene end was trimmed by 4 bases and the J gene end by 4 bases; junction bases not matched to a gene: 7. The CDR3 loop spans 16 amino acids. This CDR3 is CASSRRTGGVYNEQFF. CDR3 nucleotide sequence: TGTGCCAGCAGCAGAAGGACAGGGGGCGTATACAATGAGCAGTTCTTC.

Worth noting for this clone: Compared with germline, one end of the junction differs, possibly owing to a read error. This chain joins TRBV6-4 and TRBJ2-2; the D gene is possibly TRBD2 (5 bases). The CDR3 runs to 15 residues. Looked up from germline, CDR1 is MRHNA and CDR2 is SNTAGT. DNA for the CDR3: TGTGCCAACAGTGTTCGGGGTCTAAACACCGGGGAGCTGTTTTTT. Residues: CANSVRGLNTGELFF.

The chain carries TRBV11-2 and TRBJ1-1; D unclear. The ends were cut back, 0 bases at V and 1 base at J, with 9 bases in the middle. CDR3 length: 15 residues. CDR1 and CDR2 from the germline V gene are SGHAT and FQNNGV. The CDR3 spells CASSLDLSGNTEAFF. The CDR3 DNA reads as TGTGCCAGCAGCTTAGATCTATCGGGGAACACTGAAGCTTTCTTT.

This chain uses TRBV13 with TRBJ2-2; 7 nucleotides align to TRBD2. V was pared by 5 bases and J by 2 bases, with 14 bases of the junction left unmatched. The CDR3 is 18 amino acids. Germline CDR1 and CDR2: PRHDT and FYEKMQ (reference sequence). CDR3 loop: CASSSRDYALANTGELFF. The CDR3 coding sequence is TGTGCCAGCAGCAGCCGGGACTACGCTCTTGCTAACACCGGGGAGCTGTTTTTT.

This CDR3 reads CASSLTTGDTQYF. The CDR3 coding sequence is TGTGCCAGCTCACTCACGACAGGGGATACGCAGTATTTT. The rearrangement links TRBV18 to TRBJ2-3; the match to TRBD1 covers 7 bases. The CDR3 contains 13 residues. Germline V gene sequence: CDR1 KGHSH, CDR2 LQKENI. After removal of 4 bases from V and 6 bases from J, the junction contained 4 bases not matched to a gene.

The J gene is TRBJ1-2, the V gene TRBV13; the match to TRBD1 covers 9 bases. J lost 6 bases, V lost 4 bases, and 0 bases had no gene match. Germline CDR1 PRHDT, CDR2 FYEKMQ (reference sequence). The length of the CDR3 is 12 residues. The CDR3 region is CASSWDRDGYTF. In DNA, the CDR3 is TGTGCCAGCAGCTGGGACAGGGATGGCTACACCTTC.

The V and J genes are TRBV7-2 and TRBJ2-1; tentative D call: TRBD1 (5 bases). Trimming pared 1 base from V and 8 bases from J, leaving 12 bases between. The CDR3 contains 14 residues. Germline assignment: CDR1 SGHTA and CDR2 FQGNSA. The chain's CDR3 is CASSLVAGKYEQFF. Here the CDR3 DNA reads TGTGCCAGCAGCTTAGTCGCAGGGAAATATGAGCAGTTCTTC.

The CDR3 bases are TGTGCCTGGAGTGATTACAGGGGGGTTTATGGGACAGATACGCAGTATTTT. Protein product: CAWSDYRGVYGTDTQYF. The genes are TRBV30 and TRBJ2-3; 8 nucleotides line up with TRBD1. CDR3 length: 17 residues. Germline CDR1 is GTSNPN and CDR2 is SVGIG (reference sequence). With V trimmed by 1 base and J by 3 bases, 12 bases remained unmatched.

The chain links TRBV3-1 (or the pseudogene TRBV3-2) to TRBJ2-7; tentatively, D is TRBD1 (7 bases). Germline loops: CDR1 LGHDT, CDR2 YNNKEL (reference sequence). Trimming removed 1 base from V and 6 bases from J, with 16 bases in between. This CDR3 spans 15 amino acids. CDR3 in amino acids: CASSQGPQGGIEQYF. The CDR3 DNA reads TGTGCCAGCAGCCAAGGACCCCAGGGGGGTATCGAGCAGTACTTC.

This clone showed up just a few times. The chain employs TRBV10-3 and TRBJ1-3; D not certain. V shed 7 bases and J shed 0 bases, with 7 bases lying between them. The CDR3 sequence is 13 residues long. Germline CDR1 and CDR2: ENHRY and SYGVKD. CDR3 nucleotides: TGTGCCATCAACGGGGACTCTGGAAACACCATATATTTT. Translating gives CAINGDSGNTIYF.

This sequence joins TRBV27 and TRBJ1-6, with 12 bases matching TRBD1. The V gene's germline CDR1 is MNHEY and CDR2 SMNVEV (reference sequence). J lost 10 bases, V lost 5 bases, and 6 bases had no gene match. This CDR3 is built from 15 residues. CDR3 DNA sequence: TGTGCCAGCAGTCCCGGGACAGGGGGCTACTCACCCCTCCACTTT. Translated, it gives CASSPGTGGYSPLHF.

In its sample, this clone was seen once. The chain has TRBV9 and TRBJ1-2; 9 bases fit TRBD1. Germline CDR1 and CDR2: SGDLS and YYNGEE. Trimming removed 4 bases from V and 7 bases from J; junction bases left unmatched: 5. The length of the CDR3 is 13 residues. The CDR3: CASSITGGFGYTF. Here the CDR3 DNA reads TGTGCCAGCAGCATCACAGGGGGCTTTGGCTACACCTTC.

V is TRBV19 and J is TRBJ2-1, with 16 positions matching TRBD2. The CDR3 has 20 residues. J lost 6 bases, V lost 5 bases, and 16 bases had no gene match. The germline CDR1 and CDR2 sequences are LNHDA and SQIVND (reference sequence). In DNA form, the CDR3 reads TGTGCCAGTAGTCCCGGGACTAGCGGGGGGGCCCGGCCTAGAAGCAATGAGCAGTTCTTC. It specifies CASSPGTSGGARPRSNEQFF. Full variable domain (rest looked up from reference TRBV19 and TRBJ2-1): DGGITQSPKYLFRKEGQNVTLSCEQNLNHDAMYWYRQDPGQGLRLIYYSQIVNDFQKGDIAEGYSVSREKKESFPLTVTSAQKNPTAFYLCASSPGTSGGARPRSNEQFFGPGTRLTVL.

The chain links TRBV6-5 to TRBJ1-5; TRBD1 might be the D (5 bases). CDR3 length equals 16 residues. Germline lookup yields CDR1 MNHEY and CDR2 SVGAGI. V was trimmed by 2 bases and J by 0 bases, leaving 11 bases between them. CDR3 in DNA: TGTGCCAGCAGTTACCCAGGACATTTTAGCAATCAGCCCCAGCATTTT. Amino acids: CASSYPGHFSNQPQHF.

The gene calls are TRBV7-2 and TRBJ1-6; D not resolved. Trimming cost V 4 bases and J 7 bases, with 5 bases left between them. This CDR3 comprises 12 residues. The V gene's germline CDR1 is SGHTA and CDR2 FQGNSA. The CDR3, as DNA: TGTGCCAGCAGCTCCCCGAATTCACCCCTCCACTTT. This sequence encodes CASSSPNSPLHF. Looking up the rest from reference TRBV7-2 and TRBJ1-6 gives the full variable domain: GAGVSQSPSNKVTEKGKDVELRCDPISGHTALYWYRQSLGQGLEFLIYFQGNSAPDKSGLPSDRFSAERTGGSVSTLTIQRTQQEDSAVYLCASSSPNSPLHFGNGTRLTVT.

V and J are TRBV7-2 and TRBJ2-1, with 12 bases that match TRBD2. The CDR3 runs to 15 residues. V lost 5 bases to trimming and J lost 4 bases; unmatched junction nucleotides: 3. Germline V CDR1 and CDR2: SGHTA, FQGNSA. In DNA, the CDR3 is TGTGCCAGCAGCGGGCTAGCGGGAGGGTACAATGAGCAGTTCTTC. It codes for CASSGLAGGYNEQFF. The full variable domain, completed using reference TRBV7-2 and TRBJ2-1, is GAGVSQSPSNKVTEKGKDVELRCDPISGHTALYWYRQSLGQGLEFLIYFQGNSAPDKSGLPSDRFSAERTGGSVSTLTIQRTQQEDSAVYLCASSGLAGGYNEQFFGPGTRLTVL.

CDR3 DNA sequence: TGTGCCAGTAGTAATACCGGACAAGGAAACACCATATATTTT. This gives the protein CASSNTGQGNTIYF. The chain is built from TRBV19 and TRBJ1-3; D might be TRBD1 (5 bases). Per the germline V gene, CDR1 is LNHDA and CDR2 is SQIVND (reference sequence). Trimming shortened V by 4 bases and J by 4 bases, and 11 bases separated the two germline ends. The CDR3 totals 14 residues.

The CDR3 spells CASSLPQGFYNEQFF. CDR3 nucleotide sequence: TGTGCCAGCAGCTTGCCCCAGGGTTTTTACAATGAGCAGTTCTTC. The chain employs TRBV5-5 and TRBJ2-1; a possible D gene is TRBD1 (5 bases). This CDR3 spans 15 amino acids. V lost 1 base and J lost 4, with 12 bases in between. From germline, CDR1 is SGHKS and CDR2 YYEKEE (reference sequence).

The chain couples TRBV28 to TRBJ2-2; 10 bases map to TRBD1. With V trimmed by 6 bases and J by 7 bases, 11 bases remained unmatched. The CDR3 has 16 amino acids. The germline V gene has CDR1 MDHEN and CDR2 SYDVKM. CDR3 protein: CASSPTGGPPSGELFF. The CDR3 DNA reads TGTGCCAGCAGCCCGACAGGGGGCCCCCCCAGCGGGGAGCTGTTTTTT.